In this sample, the clone carrying this T cell receptor (beta chain) turned up once. Its antigen is undetermined. The source of the sample is a study of molecular identifiers for immune sequencing clone quantification. TCRdb reanalysed the PCR reads using MiXCR and keeps one entry per CDR3 protein. The data show about 630,000 distinct CDR3 sequences, roughly 27% seen once. Overall study findings and caveats: Highly expanded clone sizes could be underestimated through barcode sharing by identical TCR molecules.

The CDR3 loop spans 15 amino acids. Trimming took off 2 bases at V and 11 bases at J, with 18 bases between the two ends. Germline CDR1 reads SNHLY; CDR2 reads FYNNEI. Material: naive CD8+ T cells from blood, with Jurkat cell RNA spiked in. Noted subset: FACS-sorted CD8+CD4-CCR7+CD45RA+ naive T cells. The V gene is TRBV2, the J gene TRBJ1-4; maybe TRBD1 (5 bases). This sequence was found in a human donor in good health. Some libraries in this study had Jurkat cell RNA spiked in. CDR3 nucleotides: TGTGCCAGCAGTGAAAAGACAGCTCTAATTGATAAACTGTTTTTT. Its protein is CASSEKTALIDKLFF.